The rows below give T cell receptor beta chains drawn from one sample of a study of T cells after yellow fever vaccination. TCRdb re-called the 5' RACE reads with MiXCR, one entry per CDR3 protein. The profile shows approximately 550,000 distinct CDR3 sequences, roughly 19% of them singletons. The sequences come from PBMCs, collected 15 days after the yellow fever booster vaccination. These receptors were taken from a man younger than 40 who received the YFV17D yellow fever vaccine. Each CDR3 is given with its conserved first and last residue. Each record gives: J gene, clone size, V gene, D gene, CDR3 DNA, CDR3 protein. D genes are given only for firm matches. The size of a clone is reported for some rows only, either as once, few or many, or as a class for expanded clones.

TRBJ2-5,few,TRBV5-8,-,TGTGCCAGCAGCTTGTTTAGATGGGAGACCCAGTACTTC,CASSLFRWETQYF
TRBJ2-7,few,TRBV30,-,TGTGCCTGGGCCCGAGGACTTCCCGCGCACGAGCAGTACTTC,CAWARGLPAHEQYF
TRBJ2-1,-,TRBV18,TRBD2,TGTGCCAGCTCGTCCGGGACTAGCGGGAGAGGTGAGCAGTTCTTC,CASSSGTSGRGEQFF
TRBJ2-7,-,TRBV29-1,-,TGCAGCGTTGGTCCCGGGACCCGGGGCTACGAGCAGTACTTC,CSVGPGTRGYEQYF
TRBJ2-2,-,TRBV6-1,TRBD2,TGTGCCAGCGTCGGGGGGGGTAGCGGGGAGCTGTTTTTT,CASVGGGSGELFF
TRBJ2-7,few,TRBV28,TRBD2,TGTGCCAGCAGTTTGGGGGCCAGCGGGAGCCTCGAGCAGTACTTC,CASSLGASGSLEQYF
TRBJ2-7,few,TRBV25-1,-,TGTGCCAGCAGTATGGCAGGGCTCAACGAGCAGTACTTC,CASSMAGLNEQYF
TRBJ2-6,-,TRBV18,TRBD1,TGTGCCAGCTCACCGCCTACAGGGGGGATCTCTGGGGCCAACGTCCTGACTTTC,CASSPPTGGISGANVLTF
TRBJ1-1,-,TRBV20-1,TRBD1,TGCAGTGCTAGGGGACAGACGAACACTGAAGCTTTCTTT,CSARGQTNTEAFF
TRBJ2-6,-,TRBV5-5,TRBD1,TGTGCCAGCAGCTTAGCCGGGACAGCCACTTCTGGGGCCAACGTCCTGACTTTC,CASSLAGTATSGANVLTF
TRBJ2-2,few,TRBV28,-,TGTGCCAGCACCGGGACAACTAACACCGGGGAGCTGTTTTTT,CASTGTTNTGELFF
TRBJ1-2,few,TRBV7-2,-,TGTGCCAGCAGCTTACCAGGACGCAGAAACTATGGCTACACCTTC,CASSLPGRRNYGYTF
TRBJ2-1,-,TRBV29-1,-,TGCAGCGTCCCCGCAGGCGTGCATGAGCAGTTCTTC,CSVPAGVHEQFF
TRBJ2-7,few,TRBV5-4,-,TGTGCCAGCAGCTTGTCCAGATTCTCCTACGAGCAGTACTTC,CASSLSRFSYEQYF
TRBJ2-1,few,TRBV7-9,TRBD2,TGTGCCAGCAGCACGACCGGGACTAGTCAATACAATGAGCAGTTCTTC,CASSTTGTSQYNEQFF
TRBJ2-7,-,TRBV10-3,-,TGTGCCATCAGTGACAGCGGTACTTCCTACGAGCAGTACTTC,CAISDSGTSYEQYF
TRBJ2-7,-,TRBV2,-,TGTGCCAGCGCGGACGGACGGCTTTTCTTC,CASADGRLFF
TRBJ2-1,many,TRBV11-2,TRBD2,TGTGCCAGCAGCTTAGGACTAGCGGGAGGTTACAATGAGCAGTTCTTC,CASSLGLAGGYNEQFF
TRBJ1-5,many,TRBV12-3/TRBV12-4,TRBD1,TGTGCCAGCACTAGGGCAGGGGGCCTCAATCAGCCCCAGCATTTT,CASTRAGGLNQPQHF
TRBJ1-5,-,TRBV20-1,TRBD1,TGCAGTGCTATCGGGACAGGGGTGAGCAATCAGCCCCAGCATTTT,CSAIGTGVSNQPQHF
TRBJ2-2,-,TRBV4-2,TRBD2,TGTGCCAGCAGCCCGTCGGGGGGGGCGAACACCGGGGAGCTGTTTTTT,CASSPSGGANTGELFF
TRBJ2-3,-,TRBV6-4,TRBD2,TGTGCCAGCAGACCCCTAGCGGGAGGGCCTGGAGATACGCAGTATTTT,CASRPLAGGPGDTQYF
TRBJ2-7,few,TRBV20-1,-,TGCAGTGCTAGTGGTACTGGGGAGCAGTACTTC,CSASGTGEQYF
TRBJ2-1,-,TRBV19,-,TGTGCCAGTAGTATCCACCGGGGTGAGCAGTTCTTC,CASSIHRGEQFF
TRBJ1-5,few,TRBV10-3,-,TGTGCCATCAGTGATACGCATGGTGGCAATCAGCCCCAGCATTTT,CAISDTHGGNQPQHF
TRBJ2-5,few,TRBV20-1,TRBD2,TGCAGTGCTACCCCCCCGGCTAGCGGAAGGGAGACCCAGTACTTC,CSATPPASGRETQYF
TRBJ2-2,-,TRBV5-6,TRBD2,TGTGCCAGCAGCAAGACTAGCGGGAGTCCTAACACCGGGGAGCTGTTTTTT,CASSKTSGSPNTGELFF
TRBJ2-7,-,TRBV2,-,TGTGCCAGCAACCAGGAGGTCTACGAGCAGTACTTC,CASNQEVYEQYF
TRBJ1-2,-,TRBV5-5,-,TGTGCCAGCAGCTTGTCCCGAACAGGGATAATGGGCTACACCTTC,CASSLSRTGIMGYTF
TRBJ2-2,-,TRBV7-8,-,TGTGCCAGCAGCTTAAGGGCAGACCGACCTTCCACCGGGGAGCTGTTTTTT,CASSLRADRPSTGELFF
TRBJ1-1,few,TRBV12-3/TRBV12-4,-,TGTGCCAGCAGTGGGGGATTCTGGACTGAAGCTTTCTTT,CASSGGFWTEAFF
TRBJ2-7,many,TRBV6-1,TRBD1,TGTGCCAGCAGCGGTGGACAGGGGTCCTACGAGCAGTACTTC,CASSGGQGSYEQYF
TRBJ2-7,many,TRBV25-1,TRBD1,TGTGCCAGCAGCTCTCCGGGACAGGGAGTTCTCGAGCAGTACTTC,CASSSPGQGVLEQYF
TRBJ1-4,few,TRBV6-1,-,TGTGCCAGCAGAGAACAGGGAATGGGGGAAAAACTGTTTTTT,CASREQGMGEKLFF
TRBJ1-1,few,TRBV27,-,TGTGCCAGCAGTTTGGCGGGGGTTGCTGAAGCTTTCTTT,CASSLAGVAEAFF
TRBJ2-7,-,TRBV5-4,-,TGTGCCAGCAGCTTTGAGGGAGATATGAGGGAGCAGTACTTC,CASSFEGDMREQYF
TRBJ2-1,few,TRBV3-1,-,TGTGCCAGCAGCCCCTGGGGCAATGAGCAGTTCTTC,CASSPWGNEQFF
TRBJ2-3,-,TRBV6-1,-,TGTGCCAGCAGAAAGGATGCGCCTCTCACAGATACGCAGTATTTT,CASRKDAPLTDTQYF
TRBJ2-3,few,TRBV7-2,-,TGTGCCAGCAGCTTTCGGGCCTCCCCTTTGGATACGCAGTATTTT,CASSFRASPLDTQYF
TRBJ2-7,few,TRBV12-3/TRBV12-4,TRBD1,TGTGCCAGCAGTTTAGCATTGGACAGGGGGGACTACGAGCAGTACTTC,CASSLALDRGDYEQYF
TRBJ2-2,few,TRBV5-8,TRBD1,TGTGCCAGCAGCGCCGGGGACAGGGACACCGGGGAGCTGTTTTTT,CASSAGDRDTGELFF
TRBJ2-2,-,TRBV12-3/TRBV12-4,-,TGTGCCAGCAGGACCGTAGGCGGGTCCGGGGAGCTGTTTTTT,CASRTVGGSGELFF
TRBJ1-1,few,TRBV5-1,-,TGCGCCAGCAGCGGAAGGGGCAGCCGGAACACTGAAGCTTTCTTT,CASSGRGSRNTEAFF